The subject of this entry is one T cell receptor beta chain. The sample belongs to a study of blood T cell repertoires in COVID-19. Whole-study context: Samples taken during acute and convalescent COVID-19 were collected in the United States, Italy and Spain.

With 0 bases removed from V and 5 bases from J, the gap between germline ends came to 11 bases. This CDR3 region has 15 residues. Per germline, CDR1 MNHEY and CDR2 SVGAGI. Sequencing was performed with immunoSEQ multiplex PCR; in TCRdb, only in-frame clones are kept and a portion is missing. This table has about 160,000 clones, about 86% appearing once. The sequence derives from a man between 65 and 85 years old with acute or convalescent COVID-19. Sequencing used peripheral blood. This chain uses TRBV6-5 with TRBJ2-1; the D gene is possibly TRBD1 (5 bases). CDR3 residues: CASSYSWGFNNEQFF. CDR3 nucleotide sequence: TGTGCCAGCAGTTACTCGTGGGGCTTTAACAATGAGCAGTTCTTC.